This T cell receptor (beta chain) was profiled in a study of T-cell memory formation after mild COVID-19. Study-level points and caveats: Chiefly within CM and EM were the contracting CD4+ clones; CD8+ ones were within EMRA.

On this clonotype: Its antigen is as yet unknown.

Trimming took 2 bases from V and 4 from J; bases not matched to a gene: 8. Germline CDR1 is KGHSH and CDR2 is LQKENI. The CDR3 extends over 16 amino acids. Sample barcodes and UMIs were carried by the TCR alpha and TCR beta cDNA libraries that 5'RACE generated with constant-segment primers. Using its own MiXCR run on the 5' RACE reads, TCRdb lists one record per CDR3 protein. In the table there are about 210,000 distinct CDR3 sequences, about 27% of which are singletons. The clonotype comes from an adult woman who had mild COVID-19 (a few samples of this study predate the infection). Cell type and time point are not known. The sequenced sample was PBMCs or a T cell subset sorted from them (not recorded which). The chain recombines TRBV18 with TRBJ1-5; 7 nucleotides agree with TRBD1. The CDR3 loop reads CASSPYGTAKNQPQHF. In DNA, the CDR3 is TGTGCCAGCTCACCATATGGGACAGCGAAGAATCAGCCCCAGCATTTT.